This TCR beta chain was sequenced in a study of T cell changes during pregnancy in multiple sclerosis. Sequencing used immunoSEQ multiplex PCR; TCRdb keeps in-frame clones, though not all of them. The data contain around 30,000 clones, 87% of them singletons. The V gene lost 2 bases and the J gene lost 10 bases, with 27 bases spanning the gap. This CDR3 has 19 residues. From germline, CDR1 is MDHEN and CDR2 SYDVKM. The sequencing used CD8+ T cells from peripheral blood mononuclear cells, collected in the first trimester of pregnancy. The TCR sequence derives from a female donor with multiple sclerosis, enrolled in a pregnancy study. V usage is TRBV28 and J usage is TRBJ1-6; weak D call: TRBD1 (5 bases). CDR3 in amino acids: CASSLPYEPTAPDTSPLHF. The CDR3 DNA sequence: TGTGCCAGCAGTTTACCCTATGAACCGACAGCGCCGGATACGTCACCCCTCCACTTT.